The T cell receptor beta chain described here comes from a study of cytomegalovirus exposure and HLA in healthy donors. In the case of this clone: What it binds is unknown.

Broader study findings: Later analysis placed DRB1 highest and HLA-C lowest in TCR association rates, which differed by HLA locus. Later analysis indicated greater clonal expansion among HLA-associated TCR beta chains than among equally common other chains. Researchers reported in a later analysis that a missense DCLRE1C variant was tied to TCR beta V- and J-gene trimming. In an earlier analysis, in around 590 donors, most V segments appeared productive either ~90% or ~30% of the time.

Germline V gene sequence: CDR1 SGHVS, CDR2 FNYEAQ. The CDR3 is 14 residues long. Trimming shortened V by 1 base and J by 1 base, and 7 bases separated the two germline ends. The primer mix had 60 Vbeta and 13 Jbeta primers. Produced via immunoSEQ multiplex PCR; TCRdb's table is partial and in-frame only. This sample has about 160,000 clones, with approximately 78% found just once. The receptor was isolated from a middle-aged woman in good health and CMV-seronegative. The source material was PBMCs. This sequence joins TRBV7-6 and TRBJ1-1; D is possibly TRBD1 (6 bases). CDR3: CASSLVGANTEAFF. The CDR3 DNA reads as TGTGCCAGCAGCTTAGTGGGGGCGAACACTGAAGCTTTCTTT.